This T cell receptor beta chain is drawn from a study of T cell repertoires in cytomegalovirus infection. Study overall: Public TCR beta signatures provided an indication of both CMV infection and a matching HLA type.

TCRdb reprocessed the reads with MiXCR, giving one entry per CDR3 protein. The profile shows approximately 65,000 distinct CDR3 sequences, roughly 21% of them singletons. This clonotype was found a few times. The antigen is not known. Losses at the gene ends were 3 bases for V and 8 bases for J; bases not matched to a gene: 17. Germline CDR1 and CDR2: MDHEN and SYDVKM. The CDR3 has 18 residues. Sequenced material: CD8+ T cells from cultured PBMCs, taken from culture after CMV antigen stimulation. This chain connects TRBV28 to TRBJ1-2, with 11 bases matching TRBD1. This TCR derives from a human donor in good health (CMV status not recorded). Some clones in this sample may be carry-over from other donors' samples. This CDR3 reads CASSFAVWSGTGGSGYTF. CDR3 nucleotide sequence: TGTGCCAGCAGTTTCGCAGTATGGTCCGGGACAGGGGGAAGCGGCTACACCTTC.